One sample yielded the 17 T cell receptor beta chains listed below, sequenced in a study of OX40 agonist ivuxolimab in advanced cancers. TCRdb's table, derived via immunoSEQ multiplex PCR, lists solely in-frame clones and lacks some. The sample lists fewer than 90,000 clones, around nine tenths occurring once. The material sequenced was CD4+ or CD8+ T cells sorted from blood, taken in a trial of the OX40 agonist ivuxolimab. The receptors here all came from an adult with an advanced solid tumor such as melanoma, head and neck, liver or kidney cancer.

The CDR3 DNA reads as TGTGCCAGCAGCTCACAGGGCTGGGGTCCAGATACGCAGTATTTT. Its translation is CASSSQGWGPDTQYF. V and J are TRBV7-2 and TRBJ2-3, with D perhaps TRBD1 (6 bases). Trimming shortened V by 4 bases and J by 4 bases, and 15 bases separated the two germline ends. The CDR3 totals 15 residues. Germline assignment: CDR1 SGHTA and CDR2 FQGNSA. Together with reference TRBV7-2 and TRBJ2-3, the CDR3 gives the full variable domain: GAGVSQSPSNKVTEKGKDVELRCDPISGHTALYWYRQSLGQGLEFLIYFQGNSAPDKSGLPSDRFSAERTGGSVSTLTIQRTQQEDSAVYLCASSSQGWGPDTQYFGPGTRLTVL.

The chain employs TRBV18 and TRBJ2-7; TRBD2 matches at 13 bases. V was clipped by 1 base and J by 7 bases; unmatched bases: 4. The CDR3 is 15 residues long. The germline V gene encodes CDR1 KGHSH and CDR2 LQKENI. The CDR3 DNA is TGTGCCAGCTCACCACTAGGGACTAGCGGGGATGAGCAGTACTTC. This sequence encodes CASSPLGTSGDEQYF.

This rearrangement joins TRBV5-1 to TRBJ2-2; 7 nucleotides agree with TRBD1. The trim removed 5 bases at V and 6 bases at J, leaving 10 bases unmatched. This CDR3 contains 15 residues. The germline gives CDR1 SGHRS, CDR2 YFSETQ. CDR3 in DNA: TGCGCCAGCAGAACAGGGGTTGTTATGGCCGGGGAGCTGTTTTTT. Translating gives CASRTGVVMAGELFF.

The chain combines TRBV28 with TRBJ1-6, with D possibly TRBD1 on 6 matching bases. Germline CDR1 and CDR2: MDHEN and SYDVKM. V shed 5 bases and J shed 10 bases, with 12 bases lying between them. The CDR3 loop spans 13 amino acids. CDR3 residues: CASSPGQRSPLHF. The DNA of the CDR3 is TGTGCCAGCAGTCCCGGACAGCGGTCACCCCTCCACTTT. Drawing the rest from reference TRBV28 and TRBJ1-6, the complete variable domain is DVKVTQSSRYLVKRTGEKVFLECVQDMDHENMFWYRQDPGLGLRLIYFSYDVKMKEKGDIPEGYSVSREKKERFSLILESASTNQTSMYLCASSPGQRSPLHFGNGTRLTVT.

This chain connects TRBV30 to TRBJ1-2, with 9 bases aligning to TRBD1. CDR1 is GTSNPN, CDR2 SVGIG, per germline (reference sequence). The CDR3 consists of 14 residues. V lost 3 bases and J lost 12; bases outside the gene matches: 14. CDR3 sequence (DNA): TGTGCCTGGAGCCGAACCGGGACAGGGTGGTTGAACACCTTC. Translating it yields CAWSRTGTGWLNTF.

CDR3 sequence: CASSPQGNTEAFF. The CDR3 nucleotides read TGTGCCAGCTCACCGCAGGGGAACACTGAAGCTTTCTTT. The J gene is TRBJ1-1, the V gene TRBV18; D is perhaps TRBD1 (5 bases). The V gene's germline CDR1 is KGHSH and CDR2 LQKENI. This CDR3 spans 13 amino acids. V lost 3 bases and J 1 base, leaving 6 bases between the germline ends.

J is TRBJ1-5 and V is TRBV5-6; TRBD1 agrees at 12 bases. Germline assignment: CDR1 SGHDT and CDR2 YYEEEE. With V trimmed by 5 bases and J by 11 bases, 5 bases remained unmatched. The CDR3 extends over 13 amino acids. CDR3 sequence reads: CASSWDRGLAQHF. CDR3 DNA sequence: TGTGCCAGCAGTTGGGACAGGGGGCTAGCCCAGCATTTT.

The chain uses TRBV25-1 and TRBJ1-1, with a tentative D call TRBD1 (6 bases). V was pared by 6 bases and J by 1 base, with 12 bases between. The V gene's germline CDR1 is MGHDK and CDR2 SYGVNS. The CDR3 is 14 residues long. The chain's CDR3 is CASSGHRENTEAFF. DNA of the CDR3: TGTGCCAGCAGCGGACACAGGGAGAACACTGAAGCTTTCTTT.

In its sample, this clone was seen once. V gene TRBV9 combines with J gene TRBJ2-6; D unclear. Germline V gene data show CDR1 as SGDLS and CDR2 as YYNGEE. CDR3 length: 19 residues. Between the trimmed V and J ends, which lost 4 bases and 3 bases, there was a span of 23 bases. The CDR3, as DNA: TGTGCCAGCAGCACATCCTTAGACAAGGGAAACTATGGGGCCAACGTCCTGACTTTC. Translated, it gives CASSTSLDKGNYGANVLTF.

CDR3 bases: TGTGCCAGCAGCCTAGAGGGACTCCGGCAGTTCTTC. This encodes CASSLEGLRQFF. The J gene is TRBJ2-1, the V gene TRBV14; maybe TRBD2 (6 bases). The ends were cut back, 4 bases at V and 12 bases at J, with 13 bases in the middle. Germline V gene lookup returns CDR1 SGHDN and CDR2 FVKESK. The CDR3 contains 12 residues.

This chain uses TRBV2 with TRBJ1-3; TRBD1 might be the D (5 bases). The CDR3 sequence is 15 residues long. V lost 2 bases and J 2 bases, leaving 10 bases between the germline ends. Germline lookup yields CDR1 SNHLY and CDR2 FYNNEI. CDR3 protein: CASSEQGGTGNTIYF. The CDR3, as DNA: TGTGCCAGCAGTGAACAGGGAGGTACTGGAAACACCATATATTTT.

CDR3: CASTLASGNTIYF. The CDR3, as DNA: TGTGCCAGCACCCTGGCCTCTGGAAACACCATATATTTT. The V gene is TRBV7-9, the J gene TRBJ1-3, with no clear D. The CDR3 consists of 13 residues. Trimming removed 7 bases at V and 0 bases at J, with 7 bases between. Germline V gene data show CDR1 as SEHNR and CDR2 as FQNEAQ (reference sequence).

Turning to this clone: The sample contains more than one DNA sequence encoding this CDR3. The J gene is TRBJ1-3, the V gene TRBV5-1; the D is unclear. The V gene lost 7 bases and the J gene lost 0 bases, with 8 bases spanning the gap. The CDR3 has 13 amino acids. Germline CDR1 is SGHRS and CDR2 is YFSETQ. CDR3 bases: TGCGCCAGCTCGCGGGGCTCTGGAAACACCATATATTTT. It translates to CASSRGSGNTIYF.

The J gene is TRBJ1-4, the V gene TRBV27; D unresolved. The germline V and J ends were trimmed by 4 bases and 4 bases, with 10 bases remaining between them. In germline, CDR1 is MNHEY, CDR2 SMNVEV (reference sequence). This CDR3 spans 14 amino acids. The CDR3 sequence is CASSSPGSNEKLFF. Here the CDR3 DNA reads TGTGCCAGCAGTTCCCCCGGGAGTAATGAAAAACTGTTTTTT.

This chain's CDR3 is CASRGGTWSSYNSPLHF. CDR3 sequence (DNA): TGTGCCAGCAGGGGAGGCACCTGGAGCTCCTATAATTCACCCCTCCACTTT. The chain recombines TRBV2 with TRBJ1-6; D is unresolved. This CDR3 contains 17 residues. V was trimmed by 6 bases and J by 0 bases, leaving 15 bases between them. From germline, CDR1 is SNHLY and CDR2 FYNNEI.

The V and J genes are TRBV5-1 and TRBJ2-5; unclear D gene. The CDR3 sequence is 14 residues long. Trimming pared 1 base from V and 2 bases from J, leaving 9 bases between. Germline V gene sequence: CDR1 SGHRS, CDR2 YFSETQ. The CDR3 protein is CASSLNGQQETQYF. The CDR3 DNA sequence: TGCGCCAGCAGCTTGAACGGGCAACAAGAGACCCAGTACTTC.

This chain connects TRBV5-1 to TRBJ2-3; the D call may be TRBD1 or TRBD2 (5 bases each). V was clipped by 4 bases and J by 2 bases, with 17 bases between them. The germline V gene encodes CDR1 SGHRS and CDR2 YFSETQ. This CDR3 spans 16 amino acids. The CDR3 spells CASSNPGPGTTDTQYF. In DNA, the CDR3 is TGCGCCAGCAGCAACCCTGGACCGGGGACCACAGATACGCAGTATTTT.